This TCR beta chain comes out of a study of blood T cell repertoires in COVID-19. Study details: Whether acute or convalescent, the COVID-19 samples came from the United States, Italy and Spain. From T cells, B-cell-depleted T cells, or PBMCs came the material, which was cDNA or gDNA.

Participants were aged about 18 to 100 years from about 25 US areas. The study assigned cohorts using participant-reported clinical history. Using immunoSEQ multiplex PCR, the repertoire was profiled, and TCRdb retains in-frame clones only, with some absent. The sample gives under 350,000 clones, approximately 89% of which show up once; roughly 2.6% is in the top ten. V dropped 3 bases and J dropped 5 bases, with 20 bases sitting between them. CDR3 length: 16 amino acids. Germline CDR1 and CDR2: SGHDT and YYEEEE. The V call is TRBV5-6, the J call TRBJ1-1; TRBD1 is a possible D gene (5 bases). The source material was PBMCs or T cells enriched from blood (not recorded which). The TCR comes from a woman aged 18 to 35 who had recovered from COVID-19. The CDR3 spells CASSSPSSRARTEAFF. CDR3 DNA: TGTGCCAGCAGCTCCCCAAGCTCCAGGGCGCGGACTGAAGCTTTCTTT.